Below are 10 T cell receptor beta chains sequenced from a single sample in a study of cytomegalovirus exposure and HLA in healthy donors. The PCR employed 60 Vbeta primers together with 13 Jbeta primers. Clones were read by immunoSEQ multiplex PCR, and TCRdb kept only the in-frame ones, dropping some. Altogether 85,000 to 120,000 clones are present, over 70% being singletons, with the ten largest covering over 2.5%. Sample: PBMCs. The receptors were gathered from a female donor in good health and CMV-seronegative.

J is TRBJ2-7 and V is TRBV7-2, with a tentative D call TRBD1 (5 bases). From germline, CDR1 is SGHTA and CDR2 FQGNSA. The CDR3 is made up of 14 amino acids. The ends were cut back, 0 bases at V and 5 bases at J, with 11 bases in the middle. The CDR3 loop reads CASSLAIGVDEQYF. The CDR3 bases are TGTGCCAGCAGCTTAGCCATAGGGGTGGACGAGCAGTACTTC.

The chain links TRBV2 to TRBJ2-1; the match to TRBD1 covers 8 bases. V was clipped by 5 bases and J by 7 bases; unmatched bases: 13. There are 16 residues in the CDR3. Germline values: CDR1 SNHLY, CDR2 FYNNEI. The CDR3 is CASSRSDREYSNEQFF. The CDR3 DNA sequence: TGTGCCAGCAGTCGCTCGGACAGGGAATATTCTAATGAGCAGTTCTTC.

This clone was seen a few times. The CDR3 coding sequence is TGTGCCAGTAGGGCCCCCGTACTAGCGGAACACAATGAGCAGTTCTTC. Residues: CASRAPVLAEHNEQFF. The chain joins TRBV19 to TRBJ2-1, with 8 bases lining up with TRBD2. Germline V gene lookup returns CDR1 LNHDA and CDR2 SQIVND (reference sequence). The V and J ends lost 6 bases and 5 bases, in that order; junction bases with no gene match: 12. CDR3 length equals 16 residues. The full variable domain, with the rest looked up from reference TRBV19 and TRBJ2-1, is DGGITQSPKYLFRKEGQNVTLSCEQNLNHDAMYWYRQDPGQGLRLIYYSQIVNDFQKGDIAEGYSVSREKKESFPLTVTSAQKNPTAFYLCASRAPVLAEHNEQFFGPGTRLTVL.

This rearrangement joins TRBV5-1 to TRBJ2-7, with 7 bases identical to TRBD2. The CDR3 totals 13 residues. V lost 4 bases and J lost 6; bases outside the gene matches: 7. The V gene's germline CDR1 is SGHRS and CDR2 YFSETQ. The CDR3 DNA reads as TGCGCCAGCAGCCGCGCGGGAGTAGCCGAGCAGTACTTC. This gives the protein CASSRAGVAEQYF.

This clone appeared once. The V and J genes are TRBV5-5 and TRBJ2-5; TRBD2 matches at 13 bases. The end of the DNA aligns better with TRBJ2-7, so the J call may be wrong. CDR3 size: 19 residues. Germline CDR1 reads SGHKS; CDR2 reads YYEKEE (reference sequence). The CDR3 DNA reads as TGTGCCAGCAGCTCGCCACTAGCGGGAGGGTCGCGGAGAACGGGCGAGCAGTACTTC. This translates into CASSSPLAGGSRRTGEQYF.

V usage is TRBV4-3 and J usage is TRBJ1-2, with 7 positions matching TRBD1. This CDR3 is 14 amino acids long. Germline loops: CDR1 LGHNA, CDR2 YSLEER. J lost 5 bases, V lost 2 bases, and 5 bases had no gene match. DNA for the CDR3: TGCGCCAGCAGCCAACGGGGCAGGGGGTATGGCTACACCTTC. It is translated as CASSQRGRGYGYTF.

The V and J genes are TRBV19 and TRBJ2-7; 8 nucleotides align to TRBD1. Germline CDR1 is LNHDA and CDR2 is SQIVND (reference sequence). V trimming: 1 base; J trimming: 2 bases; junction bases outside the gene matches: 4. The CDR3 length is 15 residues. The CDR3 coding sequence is TGTGCCAGTAGTATAGCAGGCAGGGGGCCCTACGAGCAGTACTTC. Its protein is CASSIAGRGPYEQYF.

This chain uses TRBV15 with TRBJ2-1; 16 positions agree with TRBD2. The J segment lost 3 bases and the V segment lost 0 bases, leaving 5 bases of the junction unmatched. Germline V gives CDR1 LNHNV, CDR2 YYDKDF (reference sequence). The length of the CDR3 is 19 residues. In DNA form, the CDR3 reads TGTGCCACCAGCAGAGATCGGGGACTAGCGGGAGGGATCTACAATGAGCAGTTCTTC. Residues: CATSRDRGLAGGIYNEQFF.

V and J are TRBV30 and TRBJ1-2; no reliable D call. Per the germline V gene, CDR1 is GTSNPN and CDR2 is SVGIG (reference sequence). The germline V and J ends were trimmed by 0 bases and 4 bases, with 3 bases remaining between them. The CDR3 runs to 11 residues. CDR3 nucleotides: TGTGCCTGGAGTGTAGCCTATGGCTACACCTTC. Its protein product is CAWSVAYGYTF.

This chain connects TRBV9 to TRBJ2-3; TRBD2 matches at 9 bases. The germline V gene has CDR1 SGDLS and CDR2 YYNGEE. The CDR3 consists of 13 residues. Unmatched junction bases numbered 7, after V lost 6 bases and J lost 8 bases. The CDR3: CASNTGLATTQYF. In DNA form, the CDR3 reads TGTGCCAGCAACACGGGACTAGCTACTACGCAGTATTTT.